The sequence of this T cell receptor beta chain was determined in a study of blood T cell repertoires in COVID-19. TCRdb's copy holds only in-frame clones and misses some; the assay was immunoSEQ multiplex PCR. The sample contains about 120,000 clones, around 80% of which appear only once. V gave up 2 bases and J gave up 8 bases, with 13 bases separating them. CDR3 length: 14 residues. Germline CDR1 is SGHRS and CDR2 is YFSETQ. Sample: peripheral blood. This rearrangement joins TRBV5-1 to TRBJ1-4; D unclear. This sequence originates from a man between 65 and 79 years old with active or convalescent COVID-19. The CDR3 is CASSFGRYGEKLFF. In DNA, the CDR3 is TGCGCCAGCAGCTTTGGGAGATATGGGGAAAAACTGTTTTTT.